This entry features one TCR beta chain sequence. Generated by immunoSEQ multiplex PCR, the TCRdb table keeps only in-frame clones and is missing some. This table has under 200,000 clones, approximately 91% appearing once. The data originate from a study of blood T cell repertoires in COVID-19. V lost 0 bases and J lost 4, with 10 bases in between. CDR1 SGDLS and CDR2 YYNGEE come from the germline V gene. The CDR3 covers 15 residues. The chain combines TRBV9 with TRBJ2-2; no reliable D call. Sequencing was carried out using peripheral blood. The receptor was isolated from a man in his late teens or twenties with COVID-19, enrolled during active disease. The CDR3 region has the DNA TGTGCCAGCAGCGTAGGTGTCAGCGTCACCGGGGAGCTGTTTTTT. Translated: CASSVGVSVTGELFF. Together with reference TRBV9 and TRBJ2-2, the CDR3 gives the full variable domain: DSGVTQTPKHLITATGQRVTLRCSPRSGDLSVYWYQQSLDQGLQFLIQYYNGEERAKGNILERFSAQQFPDLHSELNLSSLELGDSALYFCASSVGVSVTGELFFGEGSRLTVL.